The source of this TCR beta chain is a study of OX40 agonist ivuxolimab in advanced cancers. Study-wide context: Dose-escalation patients were diagnosed with hepatocellular carcinoma, melanoma, renal cell cancer or head and neck cancer. 30% to 40% of patients had received prior checkpoint inhibitor therapy.

This table comes from immunoSEQ multiplex PCR, and its TCRdb copy is limited to in-frame clones, with some not included. The table has over 45,000 clones, around 88% seen once; the top ten hold around 14%. On cycle 4 day 1 and cycle 7 day 1, as well as at baseline, blood was sampled. CDR3 length: 14 residues. Germline CDR1 reads SNHLY; CDR2 reads FYNNEI. V shed 6 bases and J shed 4 bases, with 14 bases lying between them. The rearrangement uses TRBV2 and TRBJ2-3; D could derive from TRBD1 or TRBD2 (5 bases each). The TCR originated in an adult with an advanced solid tumor such as melanoma, head and neck, liver or kidney cancer. Sequenced material: CD4+ or CD8+ T cells sorted from blood, taken in a trial of the OX40 agonist ivuxolimab. The CDR3 loop is CASRRGQGADTQYF. In nucleotides, the CDR3 is TGTGCCAGCAGGAGGGGTCAGGGTGCAGATACGCAGTATTTT.